This T cell receptor (beta chain) is from a study of beta chain features in type 1 diabetes. Findings and limits, study-wide: A definitive answer on HLA type influencing TCRB rearrangement was not reached here.

Germline lookup yields CDR1 SGHTA and CDR2 FQGNSA. This CDR3 is built from 14 residues. With 3 bases clipped from V and 5 bases from J, the junction kept 1 base outside the gene matches. This clone has a handful of counts. Its antigen is unknown. The investigators reverse transcribed all of the isolated RNA, so they sequenced expressed TCRB transcripts. Libraries were prepared by immunoSEQ multiplex PCR; TCRdb keeps only in-frame clonotypes and omits some of them. Of more than 300,000 clones listed, over 10% are singletons. The TCR comes from a man aged 18 to 35 in good health. Material: naive CD4+ T cells from blood. The chain links TRBV7-2 to TRBJ2-2; 9 bases are shared with TRBD2. DNA for the CDR3: TGTGCCAGCAGCTTTAGCGGGAGAACCGGGGAGCTGTTTTTT. Its protein is CASSFSGRTGELFF.